This T cell receptor (beta chain) was captured by sequencing in a study of CD8+ T cells in alopecia areata. cDNA prepared by RNA extraction and subsequent reverse transcription served as the template for sequencing. The repertoire was sequenced with immunoSEQ multiplex PCR; TCRdb's copy has only in-frame clones and lacks some. The profile shows around 180,000 clones, less than 65% of them singletons. The V gene end was trimmed by 4 bases and the J gene end by 3 bases; junction bases not matched to a gene: 7. Germline CDR1 reads SGHDT; CDR2 reads YYEEEE. The CDR3 spans 15 residues. Treatment reported: oral pan-JAK inhibitor, 5-10 mg twice daily.

This TCR was sampled from a human donor with alopecia areata. Sequenced material: CD4+ T cells sorted from blood, taken at week 24, from a patient treated with tofacitinib. This chain uses TRBV5-6 with TRBJ1-5; 7 bases match TRBD1. The CDR3 here is CASSGGGADNQPQHF. In nucleotides, the CDR3 is TGTGCCAGCAGCGGAGGGGGCGCGGACAATCAGCCCCAGCATTTT.